This TCR beta chain was sequenced for a study of vaccination effects on CD4 cells after COVID-19. Study at large: After the second dose, samples were taken at median day 72.

CDR3 size: 13 residues. Per germline, CDR1 GTSNPN and CDR2 SVGIG (reference sequence). V lost 2 bases and J 5 bases, leaving 10 bases between the germline ends. In the case of this clone: Its target is unknown.

Overall study results and limits: The study found marked clonal contraction of infection- and vaccine-induced clones late after vaccination.

Antigen-specific CD4+ T cells expanded by the ViraFEST assay with viral peptide pools were then sequenced. When around ten days of culture had elapsed, CD4+ T cells were isolated. Every participant took two doses of the BNT162b2 or mRNA-1273 vaccine. Nobody among the vaccine recipients had prior SARS-CoV-2 infection (nucleocapsid antibodies were negative). Peptides at about 10 ug/ml and IL-2 at 9 to 10 IU/ml were added to two million PBMC per well. Sequenced by immunoSEQ multiplex PCR; TCRdb stores in-frame clones only, minus some. The data show more than 35,000 clones, about 80% seen once. The sample was CD4+ T cells from PBMCs cultured with HCoV-NL63 spike peptides, taken after COVID-19 vaccination. The receptor comes from a human donor who received a COVID-19 vaccine. Some clones in this sample may be carry-over from other donors' samples. This chain links TRBV30 with TRBJ1-5; D not certain. This CDR3 reads CAWSTALDQPQHF. As DNA, the CDR3 is TGTGCCTGGAGTACGGCACTGGATCAGCCCCAGCATTTT.